Below, 29 T cell receptor beta chains from the same sample are listed, as sequenced in a study of T cell repertoires in cytomegalovirus infection. These receptors lack a known antigen. TCRdb re-derived calls from the reads in MiXCR, one entry per CDR3 protein. The sample shows about a million distinct CDR3 sequences, around 31% of them seen only once. The sample in question was cultured CD8+ T cells from PBMCs, obtained from culture after CMV antigen stimulation. The receptor set was obtained from a human donor in good health (CMV status not recorded). Some clones in this sample may be carry-over from other donors' samples.

In this sample, this clonotype turned up a few times. This chain links TRBV7-6 with TRBJ1-2; a weak D match, TRBD1 (6 bases). Trimming left V 11 bases short and J 4 bases short, with 20 bases between. Germline values: CDR1 SGHVS, CDR2 FNYEAQ. The CDR3 runs to 14 residues. CDR3 protein: CAVYSGGPSYGYTF. The CDR3 DNA reads as TGTGCCGTATATAGTGGGGGGCCCTCCTATGGCTACACCTTC. The complete variable domain, with remaining parts taken from reference TRBV7-6 and TRBJ1-2, reads GAGVSQSPRYKVTKRGQDVALRCDPISGHVSLYWYRQALGQGPEFLTYFNYEAQQDKSGLPNDRFSAERPEGSISTLTIQRTEQRDSAMYRCAVYSGGPSYGYTFGSGTRLTVV.

In its sample, this clonotype was seen a few times. V is TRBV5-1 and J is TRBJ1-1; D is perhaps TRBD1 (6 bases). Trimming cost V 5 bases and J 0 bases, with 14 bases left between them. Germline loops: CDR1 SGHRS, CDR2 YFSETQ. The CDR3 has 15 residues. CDR3 coding DNA: TGCGCCAGCAGAACTGCAGGGGTTCTGAACACTGAAGCTTTCTTT. Its protein product is CASRTAGVLNTEAFF.

This clonotype was seen only a few times. The V and J genes are TRBV7-6 and TRBJ1-5; D remains unclear. The CDR3 spans 15 residues. The ends were cut back, 0 bases at V and 6 bases at J, with 12 bases in the middle. Germline V gene sequence: CDR1 SGHVS, CDR2 FNYEAQ. The CDR3 DNA follows: TGTGCCAGCAGCTTAGCGCCACGGGGTGGTCAGCCCCAGCATTTT. Translated, it gives CASSLAPRGGQPQHF.

The gene calls are TRBV11-2 and TRBJ2-2, with D possibly TRBD2 on 5 matching bases. The CDR3 covers 12 residues. Trimming removed 10 bases from V and 7 bases from J, with 13 bases in between. The germline V gene has CDR1 SGHAT and CDR2 FQNNGV. Here the CDR3 DNA reads TGTGCCACCCCGGGAACGGGCGGGGAGCTGTTTTTT. This sequence encodes CATPGTGGELFF.

This clonotype was observed a few times. The chain recombines TRBV7-9 with TRBJ1-5; D not certain. Trimming took 9 bases from V and 4 from J, leaving 13 bases between them. Germline CDR1 SEHNR, CDR2 FQNEAQ (reference sequence). The CDR3 is 13 residues long. CDR3 DNA sequence: TGTGCCAGTTCCCTCGAGCCGAATCAGCCCCAGCATTTT. The encoded protein is CASSLEPNQPQHF.

V gene TRBV4-1 combines with J gene TRBJ1-1, with 8 bases matching TRBD1. CDR3 length: 15 residues. The V and J ends lost 3 bases and 4 bases, in that order; junction bases with no gene match: 7. Germline V lookup: CDR1 MGHRA, CDR2 YSYEKL. The CDR3 nucleotides are TGCGCCAGCAGCCACGGACAGGGAGGAAGCACTGAAGCTTTCTTT. Protein product: CASSHGQGGSTEAFF.

In the case of this clonotype: At one end the junction does not follow the germline gene, possibly because of a read error. This chain connects TRBV7-6 to TRBJ1-5; D remains ambiguous. Germline CDR1 is SGHVS and CDR2 is FNYEAQ. The CDR3 has 14 residues. CDR3 bases: TGTGCCGGCAGCGCAACAGAGGGCGATCAGCCCCAGCATTTT. It is translated as CAGSATEGDQPQHF.

This clonotype came up a few times. The genes are TRBV5-5 and TRBJ2-3; D is unresolved. The germline V gene has CDR1 SGHKS and CDR2 YYEKEE (reference sequence). Trimming removed 10 bases from V and 0 bases from J, with 15 bases in between. The CDR3 is 14 residues long. The CDR3 region has the DNA TGTGCCTTTGGAAAGACAACTAGCACAGATACGCAGTATTTT. It specifies CAFGKTTSTDTQYF.

This clonotype has a count of ten or more. V usage is TRBV9 and J usage is TRBJ1-5; D call uncertain. Germline V lookup: CDR1 SGDLS, CDR2 YYNGEE. The CDR3 has 14 residues. The V end was cut by 3 bases, the J end by 0 bases, with 7 bases between. The CDR3 DNA sequence: TGTGCCAGCAGCGACAGACATAGCAATCAGCCCCAGCATTTT. Its protein product is CASSDRHSNQPQHF.

This clonotype showed up many times. CDR3 nucleotide sequence: TGTGCCAGCAGTTACTCCGTGTGGAAGACTAGCACAGATACGCAGTATTTT. As protein: CASSYSVWKTSTDTQYF. V usage is TRBV6-5 and J usage is TRBJ2-3, with D hard to call. In germline, CDR1 is MNHEY, CDR2 SVGAGI. The CDR3 runs 17 residues. V lost 0 bases to trimming and J lost 0 bases, with 13 bases between them.

This clonotype was counted ten times or more. The rearrangement uses TRBV20-1 and TRBJ2-1, with D tentatively TRBD2 (5 bases). The CDR3 is 16 amino acids. V was trimmed by 1 base and J by 0 bases, leaving 13 bases between them. The germline V gene encodes CDR1 DFQATT and CDR2 SNEGSKA (reference sequence). The CDR3 loop is CSARGHGVGSYNEQFF. The CDR3 nucleotides read TGCAGTGCTAGAGGACACGGGGTGGGCTCCTACAATGAGCAGTTCTTC.

The chain carries TRBV2 and TRBJ1-1; D uncertain. The CDR3 contains 12 residues. V was shortened by 8 bases and J by 1 base, with 8 bases between the two germline ends. Germline assignment: CDR1 SNHLY and CDR2 FYNNEI. This chain's CDR3 is CASPLTNTEAFF. The CDR3 DNA reads TGTGCCAGCCCCTTAACGAACACTGAAGCTTTCTTT.

This clonotype has ten or more counts. The J gene is TRBJ2-2, the V gene TRBV7-8; TRBD2 aligns across 7 bases. CDR3 length: 15 amino acids. Losses at the gene ends were 6 bases for V and 2 bases for J; bases not matched to a gene: 6. Per the germline V gene, CDR1 is SGHVS and CDR2 is FQNEAQ. This chain's CDR3 is CASRTGLTNTGELFF. DNA for the CDR3: TGTGCCAGCAGGACGGGACTAACCAACACCGGGGAGCTGTTTTTT.

The V call is TRBV12-3 or TRBV12-4, the J call TRBJ2-3; tentatively, D is TRBD2 (5 bases). CDR3 length equals 13 residues. V was trimmed by 8 bases and J by 2 bases, leaving 11 bases between them. The DNA for the CDR3 is TGTGCCAGCGAGACGGGGATCACAGATACGCAGTATTTT. Translation: CASETGITDTQYF.

The chain carries TRBV7-2 and TRBJ2-7, with 8 bases fitting TRBD2. Germline loops: CDR1 SGHTA, CDR2 FQGNSA. V gave up 2 bases and J gave up 2 bases; unmatched junction bases: 5. This CDR3 region has 15 residues. CDR3 in DNA: TGTGCCAGCAGCTTACGGCGGGGGGCTACCTACGAGCAGTACTTC. The encoded protein is CASSLRRGATYEQYF.

This chain connects TRBV28 to TRBJ1-2; 8 bases match TRBD1. This CDR3 region has 14 residues. Germline lookup yields CDR1 MDHEN and CDR2 SYDVKM. With 5 bases clipped from V and 6 bases from J, the junction kept 8 bases outside the gene matches. The CDR3 reads CASSITRGRDGYTF. CDR3 DNA: TGTGCCAGCAGTATTACCAGGGGGCGAGATGGCTACACCTTC.

The chain couples TRBV20-1 to TRBJ1-2, with D perhaps matching TRBD1 (6 bases). In germline, CDR1 is DFQATT, CDR2 SNEGSKA (reference sequence). The CDR3 sequence is 14 residues long. The germline V and J ends were trimmed by 3 bases and 3 bases, with 14 bases remaining between them. CDR3 in amino acids: CSARWQGLHYGYTF. The CDR3 DNA is TGCAGTGCTAGGTGGCAGGGGCTCCACTATGGCTACACCTTC.

The rearrangement links TRBV27 to TRBJ1-1; perhaps TRBD1 as D (5 bases). The V end lost 5 bases, the J end lost 6 bases, and 22 bases lay between the germline ends. There are 16 residues in the CDR3. Germline V gives CDR1 MNHEY, CDR2 SMNVEV (reference sequence). The DNA for the CDR3 is TGTGCCAGCAGTCCCTACGACGCGGGGCCGGGTCCTGAAGCTTTCTTT. It is translated as CASSPYDAGPGPEAFF.

This chain joins TRBV7-6 and TRBJ2-1, with 8 positions matching TRBD2. The CDR3 loop spans 15 amino acids. Germline CDR1 SGHVS, CDR2 FNYEAQ. J gave up 6 bases and V 6 bases, and 10 bases lay outside the gene matches. CDR3 coding DNA: TGTGCCAGCAGTCGAAGACTAGCGTCAAGCAATGAGCAGTTCTTC. This codes for CASSRRLASSNEQFF.

The J gene is TRBJ1-5, the V gene TRBV7-9; the D is unclear. Trimming cost V 1 base and J 3 bases, with 10 bases left between them. The length of the CDR3 is 15 residues. CDR1 is SEHNR, CDR2 FQNEAQ, per germline (reference sequence). For the CDR3, the DNA is TGTGCCAGCAGCTTAGGATCTGAGTACAATCAGCCCCAGCATTTT. This encodes CASSLGSEYNQPQHF. Based on the CDR3 plus reference TRBV7-9 and TRBJ1-5, the full variable domain is DTGVSQNPRHKITKRGQNVTFRCDPISEHNRLYWYRQTLGQGPEFLTYFQNEAQLEKSRLLSDRFSAERPKGSFSTLEIQRTEQGDSAMYLCASSLGSEYNQPQHFGDGTRLSIL.

Details on this clonotype: A read error may produce the germline difference seen at one junction end. The chain joins TRBV12-3 or TRBV12-4 to TRBJ1-1; a weak D match, TRBD1 (6 bases). This CDR3 is 12 amino acids long. The CDR3, as DNA: TGTGTCAGCAGGCGGGGGCCCGGGGGAGCTTTCTTT. Amino acid sequence: CVSRRGPGGAFF.

This clonotype was recorded many times. The rearrangement uses TRBV7-2 and TRBJ1-3, with a weak D call TRBD1 (6 bases). Germline CDR1 SGHTA, CDR2 FQGNSA. The CDR3 covers 16 residues. V gave up 3 bases and J gave up 6 bases, with 18 bases separating them. The CDR3 coding sequence is TGTGCCAGCAGCTTTCGTGGAGGGGGAGAAGTAAACACCATATATTTT. It specifies CASSFRGGGEVNTIYF.

This chain connects TRBV11-2 to TRBJ1-5, with unresolved D. This CDR3 comprises 13 residues. Trimming removed 1 base at V and 5 bases at J, with 6 bases between. CDR1 and CDR2 from the germline V gene are SGHAT and FQNNGV. The CDR3 region is CASSLGPHQPQHF. The CDR3 DNA follows: TGTGCCAGCAGCTTAGGACCCCATCAGCCCCAGCATTTT.

This clonotype has just a few counts. This rearrangement joins TRBV7-9 to TRBJ1-1; D not certain. V lost 8 bases to trimming and J lost 5 bases, with 12 bases between them. Germline CDR1 reads SEHNR; CDR2 reads FQNEAQ (reference sequence). The CDR3 is made up of 12 amino acids. CDR3 coding DNA: TGTGCCAGCGCAAGAGGTAGTACTGAAGCTTTCTTT. The encoded protein is CASARGSTEAFF. Looking up the rest from reference TRBV7-9 and TRBJ1-1 gives the full variable domain: DTGVSQNPRHKITKRGQNVTFRCDPISEHNRLYWYRQTLGQGPEFLTYFQNEAQLEKSRLLSDRFSAERPKGSFSTLEIQRTEQGDSAMYLCASARGSTEAFFGQGTRLTVV.

This clonotype occurred a few times. The chain couples TRBV19 to TRBJ1-1; unclear D gene. Germline-derived CDR1 and CDR2 are LNHDA and SQIVND (reference sequence). Trimming cost V 7 bases and J 6 bases, with 15 bases left between them. The CDR3 sequence is 13 residues long. Written as DNA, the CDR3 is TGTGCCAGTATCAACTTCAGGCCCGCTGAAGCTTTCTTT. Residues: CASINFRPAEAFF.

V and J are TRBV28 and TRBJ2-1; TRBD1 aligns across 7 bases. V lost 8 bases and J lost 3; bases outside the gene matches: 7. The CDR3 runs 14 residues. The V gene's germline CDR1 is MDHEN and CDR2 SYDVKM. The CDR3 coding sequence is TGTGCCAGCGGGTACAGGGGCCACTACAATGAGCAGTTCTTC. Translation gives CASGYRGHYNEQFF.

A few counts support this clonotype. This chain links TRBV6-2 or TRBV6-3 with TRBJ2-5; D may be TRBD1 or TRBD2 (6 bases each). V was trimmed by 4 bases and J by 0 bases, leaving 15 bases between them. The CDR3 sequence is 16 residues long. The germline CDR1 and CDR2 sequences are MNHEY and SVGEGT. CDR3 residues: CASSSLAGGHQETQYF. The CDR3 bases are TGTGCCAGCAGTTCCTTAGCCGGGGGCCACCAAGAGACCCAGTACTTC.

The J gene is TRBJ1-1, the V gene TRBV5-1, with D possibly matching TRBD1 (6 bases). The V and J ends lost 6 bases and 1 base respectively, with 13 bases between them. Looked up from germline, CDR1 is SGHRS and CDR2 is YFSETQ. CDR3 length: 14 residues. The CDR3 nucleotides read TGCGCCAGCACTCGATTGACAGGGAACACTGAAGCTTTCTTT. It translates to CASTRLTGNTEAFF.

V usage is TRBV7-2 and J usage is TRBJ2-7; D not certain. With 3 bases removed from V and 3 bases from J, the gap between germline ends came to 9 bases. The germline V gene has CDR1 SGHTA and CDR2 FQGNSA. This CDR3 comprises 13 residues. The DNA for the CDR3 is TGTGCCAGCAGCTTTCTACACGGCTACGAGCAGTACGTC. As protein: CASSFLHGYEQYV.